These 10 T cell receptor beta chains share one sample of origin, sequenced in a study of blood T cell repertoires in COVID-19. Assay: immunoSEQ multiplex PCR; the TCRdb copy retains only in-frame clones and omits some. This sample yields around 300,000 clones, of which 70% to 90% are seen a single time; around 3.7% belongs to the top ten. The source material was peripheral blood. The receptors were gathered from a woman in her 50s with active or convalescent COVID-19.

V and J are TRBV28 and TRBJ2-3, with 12 bases aligning to TRBD1. There are 13 residues in the CDR3. V shed 1 base, J shed 13 bases, and the junction held 3 bases outside the gene matches. Germline lookup yields CDR1 MDHEN and CDR2 SYDVKM. The CDR3 protein is CASSLSGTGGEYF. CDR3 in DNA: TGTGCCAGCAGTTTATCCGGGACAGGGGGCGAGTATTTT.

The chain links TRBV11-2 to TRBJ1-1; tentative D call: TRBD1 (5 bases). The CDR3 is 14 residues long. Germline V gene lookup returns CDR1 SGHAT and CDR2 FQNNGV. Between the trimmed V and J ends, which lost 5 bases and 6 bases, there was a span of 16 bases. The CDR3 loop is CASSTPGKQAEAFF. For the CDR3, the DNA is TGTGCCAGCAGCACCCCAGGGAAACAAGCTGAAGCTTTCTTT.

V gene TRBV6-5 combines with J gene TRBJ2-1, with D possibly being TRBD2 (6 bases). Per germline, CDR1 MNHEY and CDR2 SVGAGI. The V end was cut by 6 bases, the J end by 10 bases, with 13 bases between. CDR3 length: 12 amino acids. CDR3 region: CASSLAGREQFF. CDR3 in DNA: TGTGCCAGCAGCTTGGCGGGGAGGGAGCAGTTCTTC.

V usage is TRBV18 and J usage is TRBJ1-2; D unclear. Trimming removed 0 bases from V and 4 bases from J, with 12 bases in between. The germline V gene has CDR1 KGHSH and CDR2 LQKENI. The CDR3 runs to 15 residues. The DNA for the CDR3 is TGTGCCAGCTCACCACCCTTCGGGGATTCCTATGGCTACACCTTC. Translating it yields CASSPPFGDSYGYTF.

The J gene is TRBJ1-2, the V gene TRBV9; D gene ambiguous. The CDR3 length is 15 residues. CDR1 is SGDLS and CDR2 is YYNGEE in the germline V gene. Trimming removed 0 bases from V and 0 bases from J, with 9 bases in between. The CDR3 DNA reads as TGTGCCAGCAGCGTAGCTGTTGCAGCTAACTATGGCTACACCTTC. Amino acids: CASSVAVAANYGYTF.

The chain is built from TRBV29-1 and TRBJ2-1; TRBD1 might be the D (6 bases). Germline CDR1 reads SQVTM; CDR2 reads ANQGSEA. The V end was cut by 0 bases, the J end by 1 base, with 7 bases between. This CDR3 contains 14 residues. This CDR3 is CSVEDRGSYNEQFF. CDR3 nucleotide sequence: TGCAGCGTTGAAGACAGGGGATCCTACAATGAGCAGTTCTTC.

The rearrangement joins TRBV7-9 to TRBJ1-4; 9 nucleotides align to TRBD1. Germline-derived CDR1 and CDR2 are SEHNR and FQNEAQ (reference sequence). The CDR3 totals 15 residues. V dropped 5 bases and J dropped 8; count of bases not matched to a gene: 9. The CDR3 nucleotides are TGTGCCAGCAGCACTTGGACAGGGGACTGGGAAAAACTGTTTTTT. Its translation: CASSTWTGDWEKLFF.

This sequence joins TRBV28 and TRBJ1-5; 8 bases line up with TRBD1. The CDR3 is 15 residues long. CDR1 is MDHEN and CDR2 is SYDVKM in the germline V gene. V shed 5 bases and J 5 bases; nucleotides not matched to a gene: 8. CDR3 protein: CASSLDHRGDQPQHF. CDR3 bases: TGTGCCAGCAGTCTCGATCACAGGGGGGATCAGCCCCAGCATTTT.

V gene TRBV7-9 combines with J gene TRBJ1-1; perhaps TRBD1 as D (5 bases). Trimming cost V 7 bases and J 5 bases, with 14 bases left between them. Looked up from germline, CDR1 is SEHNR and CDR2 is FQNEAQ (reference sequence). The CDR3 sequence is 13 residues long. CDR3 in DNA: TGTGCCAGCACCACCAACGGGGGGACTGAAGCTTTCTTT. Its translation: CASTTNGGTEAFF.

The chain couples TRBV4-2 to TRBJ1-2, with TRBD1 identical over 7 bases. The CDR3 spans 14 residues. After removal of 4 bases from V and 8 bases from J, the junction contained 10 bases not matched to a gene. CDR1 LGHNA and CDR2 YNFKEQ come from the germline V gene. The CDR3 sequence: CASSPRRGPGGYTF. The CDR3 DNA reads as TGTGCCAGCAGCCCCAGGAGGGGGCCGGGGGGCTACACCTTC.